This record covers a single TCR beta chain. The target antigen is unknown. Treatment: about 20 received Ad26.COV2.S at low or high dose, single or two shots; 5 received placebo; per-sample allocation not given. Sampling took place 63 days after the first vaccine or placebo injection. Ad26 vector vaccine expressed Wuhan-strain SARS-CoV-2 spike. This record comes from a study of Ad26.COV2.S vaccination and SARS-CoV-2 variants. The overall study: Among those in the COV1001 Ad26.COV2.S trial arm was the donor. General study findings and limits: Vaccine recipients had higher spike-specific TCR breadth than placebo recipients. Reported findings describe substantial breadth in spike-specific CD8+ and CD4+ T cell responses following vaccination.

This CDR3 is 12 amino acids long. The germline V and J ends were trimmed by 5 bases and 7 bases, with 11 bases remaining between them. Using immunoSEQ multiplex PCR, the repertoire was profiled, and TCRdb retains in-frame clones only, with some absent. The sample holds about 420,000 clones, more than 75% seen once. V and J are TRBV12-3 or TRBV12-4 and TRBJ1-1, with D possibly being TRBD1 (5 bases). The clonotype originates from a person between 18 and 60 years old who received the Ad26.COV2.S COVID-19 vaccine or a placebo. This specimen was peripheral blood, taken in a trial of Ad26.COV2.S vaccine versus placebo. CDR3 sequence: CASSPGRVEAFF. The CDR3 region has the DNA TGTGCCAGCAGTCCAGGGAGGGTTGAAGCTTTCTTT.